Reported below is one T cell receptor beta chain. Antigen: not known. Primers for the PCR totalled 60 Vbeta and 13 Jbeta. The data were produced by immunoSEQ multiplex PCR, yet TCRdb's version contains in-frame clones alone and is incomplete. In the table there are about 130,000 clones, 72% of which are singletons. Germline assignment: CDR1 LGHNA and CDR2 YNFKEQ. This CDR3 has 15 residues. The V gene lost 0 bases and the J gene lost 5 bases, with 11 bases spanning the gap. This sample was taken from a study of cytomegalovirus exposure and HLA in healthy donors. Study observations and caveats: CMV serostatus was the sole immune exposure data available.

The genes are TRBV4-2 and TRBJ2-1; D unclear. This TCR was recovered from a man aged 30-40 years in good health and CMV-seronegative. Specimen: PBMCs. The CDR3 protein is CASSQDLYGDNEQFF. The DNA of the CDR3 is TGTGCCAGCAGCCAAGATCTATACGGAGACAATGAGCAGTTCTTC.